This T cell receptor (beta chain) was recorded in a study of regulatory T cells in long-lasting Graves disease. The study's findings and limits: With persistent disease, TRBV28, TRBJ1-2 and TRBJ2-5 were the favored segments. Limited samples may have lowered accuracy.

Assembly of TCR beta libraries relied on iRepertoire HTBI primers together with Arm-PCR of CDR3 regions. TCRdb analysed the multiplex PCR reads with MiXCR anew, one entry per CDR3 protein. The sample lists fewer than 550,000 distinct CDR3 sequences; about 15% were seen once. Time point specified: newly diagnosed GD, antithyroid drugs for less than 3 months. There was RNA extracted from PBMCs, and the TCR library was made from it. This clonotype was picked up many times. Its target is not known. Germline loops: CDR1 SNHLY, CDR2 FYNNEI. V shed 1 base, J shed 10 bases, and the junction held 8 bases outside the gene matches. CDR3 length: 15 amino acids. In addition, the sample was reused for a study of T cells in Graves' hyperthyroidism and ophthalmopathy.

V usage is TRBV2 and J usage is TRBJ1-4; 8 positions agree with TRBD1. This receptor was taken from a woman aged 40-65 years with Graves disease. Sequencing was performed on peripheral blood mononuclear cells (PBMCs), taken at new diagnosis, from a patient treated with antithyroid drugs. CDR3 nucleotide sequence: TGTGCCAGCAGTGAAGGGGCAGGGGGCCTAGGAAAACTGTTTTTT. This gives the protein CASSEGAGGLGKLFF.